The 28 T cell receptor beta chains in this list originate from one sample, sequenced in a study of regulatory T cells in long-lasting Graves disease. The time point: newly diagnosed GD, antithyroid drugs for less than 3 months. From PBMCs, RNA was extracted and then used to make the TCR library. HTBI primers from iRepertoire and Arm-PCR of CDR3 regions yielded the TCR beta libraries. TCRdb re-called the multiplex PCR reads through MiXCR, storing one row per CDR3 protein. The sample contains fewer than 500,000 distinct CDR3 sequences, 15% to 20% of which appear only once. The data were also submitted as part of a second study, on T cells in Graves' hyperthyroidism and ophthalmopathy.

The source was peripheral blood mononuclear cells (PBMCs), collected at new diagnosis, from a patient treated with antithyroid drugs. The source of these receptors is a man in his forties with Graves disease.

This clonotype was detected ten times or more. One end of the junction varies from germline; a read error may be responsible. This rearrangement joins TRBV30 to TRBJ2-1; TRBD2 agrees at 13 bases. Germline CDR1 GTSNPN, CDR2 SVGIG (reference sequence). CDR3 length equals 13 residues. Here the CDR3 DNA reads TGTGCCTGGAGTGTAACTAGCGGGAGGGAGATCGTCTTC. It yields the protein CAWSVTSGREIVF.

Many counts were recorded for this clonotype. The chain carries TRBV6-2 or TRBV6-3 and TRBJ1-5, with 10 nucleotides matching TRBD1. The length of the CDR3 is 15 residues. The V gene end was trimmed by 5 bases and the J gene end by 5 bases; junction bases not matched to a gene: 6. The germline V gene has CDR1 MNHEY and CDR2 SVGEGT. The CDR3 protein is CASSEGQGIYQPQHF. DNA of the CDR3: TGTGCCAGCAGTGAGGGACAGGGGATTTATCAGCCCCAGCATTTT.

This clonotype was counted ten times or more. The rearrangement uses TRBV28 and TRBJ1-4; tentatively, D is TRBD1 (5 bases). V was shortened by 4 bases and J by 7 bases, with 16 bases between the two germline ends. Germline loops: CDR1 MDHEN, CDR2 SYDVKM. The CDR3 has 15 residues. CDR3 sequence: CASSYLRGGGEKLFF. As DNA, the CDR3 is TGTGCCAGCAGTTACTTGAGGGGCGGGGGTGAAAAACTGTTTTTT.

A few counts support this clonotype. This rearrangement joins TRBV6-2 or TRBV6-3 to TRBJ2-2; TRBD2 aligns across 7 bases. The CDR3 consists of 17 residues. Germline V gene lookup returns CDR1 MNHEY and CDR2 SVGEGT. Trimming removed 5 bases from V and 1 base from J; junction bases left unmatched: 10. The CDR3 reads CASSHPRGGRNTGELFF. DNA of the CDR3: TGTGCCAGCAGTCATCCTCGGGGAGGGAGGAACACCGGGGAGCTGTTTTTT.

This clonotype was seen a handful of times. The chain uses TRBV19 and TRBJ2-1; 13 bases are a match to TRBD2. Germline trimming cut 4 bases from V and 5 bases from J; bases unmatched to any gene: 5. Germline CDR1 is LNHDA and CDR2 is SQIVND (reference sequence). There are 16 residues in the CDR3. CDR3 sequence: CASSNKLAGGNNEQFF. For the CDR3, the DNA is TGTGCCAGTAGTAACAAACTAGCGGGAGGGAACAATGAGCAGTTCTTC.

This clonotype has ten or more counts. This sequence joins TRBV11-3 and TRBJ2-1, with TRBD2 identical over 8 bases. V was pared by 1 base and J by 3 bases, with 5 bases of the junction left unmatched. Germline V gives CDR1 SGHNT, CDR2 YENEEA. CDR3 length equals 16 residues. DNA of the CDR3: TGTGCCAGCAGCTTAGCGGGAGGGCCGGGCTACAATGAGCAGTTCTTC. This codes for CASSLAGGPGYNEQFF. Complete variable domain (other parts from reference TRBV11-3 and TRBJ2-1): EAGVVQSPRYKIIEKKQPVAFWCNPISGHNTLYWYLQNLGQGPELLIRYENEEAVDDSQLPKDRFSAERLKGVDSTLKIQPAELGDSAVYLCASSLAGGPGYNEQFFGPGTRLTVL.

The chain carries TRBV4-2 and TRBJ1-1; TRBD1 agrees at 7 bases. V was pared by 1 base and J by 5 bases, with 7 bases of the junction left unmatched. Germline V gives CDR1 LGHNA, CDR2 YNFKEQ. This CDR3 region has 15 residues. The chain's CDR3 is CASSQGARGGTEAFF. The CDR3 region has the DNA TGTGCCAGCAGCCAAGGGGCCAGGGGGGGAACTGAAGCTTTCTTT.

This clonotype was counted ten times or more. The V gene is TRBV12-5, the J gene TRBJ2-3; TRBD2 matches 10 bases. Germline assignment: CDR1 LGHNT and CDR2 FRNRAP. After removal of 0 bases from V and 5 bases from J, the junction contained 14 bases not matched to a gene. This CDR3 comprises 19 residues. The CDR3 DNA follows: TGTGCTAGTGGTTTGGTAATGGGTCGGGCTAGCGGGAGCGGAGATACGCAGTATTTT. Its translation: CASGLVMGRASGSGDTQYF.

The CDR3 bases are TGTGCCATCAGTGAATCGGATAATGAGCAGTTCTTC. Encoded protein: CAISESDNEQFF. The chain joins TRBV10-3 to TRBJ2-1; D remains ambiguous. V was pared by 3 bases and J by 7 bases, with 7 bases between. Germline V gene data show CDR1 as ENHRY and CDR2 as SYGVKD. This CDR3 is built from 12 residues.

The sample holds a few counts of this clonotype. This rearrangement joins TRBV19 to TRBJ2-2, with a tentative D call TRBD1 (6 bases). Germline V lookup: CDR1 LNHDA, CDR2 SQIVND (reference sequence). V was pared by 7 bases and J by 1 base, with 13 bases between. There are 15 residues in the CDR3. CDR3 sequence (DNA): TGTGCCAGTACTGCACAGGGAGAGAACACCGGGGAGCTGTTTTTT. Translated, it gives CASTAQGENTGELFF.

The rearrangement joins TRBV15 to TRBJ1-1; D unresolved. The CDR3 spans 13 residues. The germline V gene encodes CDR1 LNHNV and CDR2 YYDKDF (reference sequence). Trimming removed 3 bases from V and 2 bases from J, with 7 bases in between. The CDR3 DNA sequence: TGTGCCACCAGCAGGGCCCCCAACACTGAAGCTTTCTTT. Amino acids: CATSRAPNTEAFF.

This clonotype has a count of ten or more. The J gene is TRBJ2-7, the V gene TRBV2; a weak D match, TRBD2 (5 bases). Trimming pared 7 bases from V and 0 bases from J, leaving 16 bases between. The CDR3 covers 15 residues. Germline loops: CDR1 SNHLY, CDR2 FYNNEI. CDR3 in DNA: TGTGCCAGCATCAGGATAGCGACGAGCTCCTACGAGCAGTACTTC. Its translation is CASIRIATSSYEQYF.

This clonotype was observed a few times. This chain links TRBV9 with TRBJ2-7; D uncertain. This CDR3 has 15 amino acids. Germline loops: CDR1 SGDLS, CDR2 YYNGEE. The V end was cut by 4 bases, the J end by 7 bases, with 21 bases between. The CDR3 loop reads CASSSQHQALGEQYF. The CDR3 nucleotides read TGTGCCAGCAGCTCCCAACACCAAGCATTGGGGGAGCAGTACTTC.

V gene TRBV5-1 combines with J gene TRBJ1-2, with TRBD1 matching over 11 bases. This CDR3 comprises 17 residues. From germline, CDR1 is SGHRS and CDR2 YFSETQ. The V gene end was trimmed by 1 base and the J gene end by 6 bases; junction bases not matched to a gene: 11. The CDR3 bases are TGCGCCAGCAGCTTGTCGGACAGGGGGCTTTCAGATAATGGCTACACCTTC. This codes for CASSLSDRGLSDNGYTF.

This clonotype has more than one count but fewer than ten. This may arise from a read error, as a much more abundant clone is one base away. The rearrangement joins TRBV28 to TRBJ1-1, with 7 bases lining up with TRBD1. With V trimmed by 5 bases and J by 11 bases, 11 bases remained unmatched. The CDR3 has 13 amino acids. Germline CDR1 MDHEN, CDR2 SYDVKM. This CDR3 reads CASSVGAGGIAFF. The CDR3 DNA follows: TGTGCCAGCAGTGTAGGGGCAGGGGGTATTGCTTTCTTT.

The V call is TRBV10-3, the J call TRBJ1-1; possibly TRBD1 for D (5 bases). V was clipped by 4 bases and J by 0 bases, with 6 bases between them. CDR3 length: 13 amino acids. The germline V gene encodes CDR1 ENHRY and CDR2 SYGVKD. In DNA form, the CDR3 reads TGTGCCATCAGTGGGGGGATGAACACTGAAGCTTTCTTT. Translation gives CAISGGMNTEAFF.

The chain uses TRBV20-1 and TRBJ1-2, with 8 bases matching TRBD1. Germline trimming cut 0 bases from V and 4 bases from J; bases unmatched to any gene: 10. The CDR3 contains 16 residues. CDR1 and CDR2 (germline): DFQATT, SNEGSKA (reference sequence). CDR3 in amino acids: CSAREYRDRLFYGYTF. CDR3 bases: TGCAGTGCTAGAGAATACCGGGACAGGCTTTTCTATGGCTACACCTTC.

This clonotype was counted at least ten times. The V gene is TRBV18, the J gene TRBJ2-3; TRBD1 or TRBD2 may be the D gene (5 bases each). V lost 3 bases to trimming and J lost 6 bases, with 13 bases between them. The germline V gene has CDR1 KGHSH and CDR2 LQKENI. This CDR3 is 14 amino acids long. Here the CDR3 reads CASSPPGPGDTQYF. The CDR3 coding sequence is TGTGCCAGCTCACCTCCGGGGCCAGGTGATACGCAGTATTTT.

This clonotype appeared many times. This rearrangement joins TRBV30 to TRBJ2-7; D gene unclear. V lost 5 bases to trimming and J lost 6 bases, with 11 bases between them. Germline CDR1 is GTSNPN and CDR2 is SVGIG (reference sequence). The CDR3 sequence is 11 residues long. For the CDR3, the DNA is TGTGCCTGGGAATGGGGTACCGAGCAGTACTTC. It codes for CAWEWGTEQYF.

The chain is built from TRBV6-1 and TRBJ2-2, with D unclear. The CDR3 has 14 residues. Germline assignment: CDR1 MNHNS and CDR2 SASEGT. V dropped 4 bases and J dropped 6 bases, with 12 bases sitting between them. CDR3 nucleotides: TGTGCCAGCAGTGTCGTGGTGGGCCCCGGGGAGCTGTTTTTT. This codes for CASSVVVGPGELFF.

This clonotype came up a few times. V and J are TRBV20-1 and TRBJ2-3; 7 bases are a match to TRBD2. The germline CDR1 and CDR2 sequences are DFQATT and SNEGSKA (reference sequence). V lost 2 bases, J lost 4 bases, and 9 bases stayed unmatched. This CDR3 is 15 amino acids long. CDR3 sequence reads: CSARILMGGSDTQYF. The CDR3 DNA is TGCAGTGCTAGAATACTAATGGGGGGGTCAGATACGCAGTATTTT.

The chain combines TRBV4-1 with TRBJ2-7; TRBD1 might be the D (5 bases). This CDR3 is 15 amino acids long. Germline V gene sequence: CDR1 MGHRA, CDR2 YSYEKL. Trimming took off 1 base at V and 6 bases at J, with 16 bases between the two ends. DNA for the CDR3: TGCGCCAGCAGCCAAGTTTTAGGCGGCAGGGCCGAGCAGTACTTC. Protein product: CASSQVLGGRAEQYF.

At least ten counts were recorded for this clonotype. The J gene is TRBJ2-7, the V gene TRBV20-1, with 10 bases matching TRBD2. CDR1 DFQATT and CDR2 SNEGSKA come from the germline V gene (reference sequence). There are 15 residues in the CDR3. The ends lost 5 bases at V and 0 bases at J; junction bases unmatched: 7. The CDR3, as DNA: TGCAGTGCTGGGATAGCGGGAGGACTCTCCTACGAGCAGTACTTC. It specifies CSAGIAGGLSYEQYF.

This chain links TRBV12-3 or TRBV12-4 with TRBJ2-7, with TRBD2 matching 7 bases. There are 17 residues in the CDR3. The V gene end was trimmed by 7 bases and the J gene end by 2 bases; junction bases not matched to a gene: 17. The CDR3 DNA sequence: TGTGCCAGCACCCGACTTAACGCGGGGGACGGTACCTACGAGCAGTACTTC. Amino acids: CASTRLNAGDGTYEQYF.

This clonotype was seen ten or more times. This chain connects TRBV2 to TRBJ2-7; 11 bases line up with TRBD2. V gave up 6 bases and J gave up 1 base; unmatched junction bases: 2. This CDR3 has 14 amino acids. CDR1 and CDR2 (germline): SNHLY, FYNNEI. The DNA of the CDR3 is TGTGCCAGCAGACTAGCGGGAGCTTCCTACGAGCAGTACTTC. It codes for CASRLAGASYEQYF.

This chain connects TRBV12-3 or TRBV12-4 to TRBJ2-7, with D possibly being TRBD1 (6 bases). With 6 bases removed from V and 1 base from J, the gap between germline ends came to 25 bases. The CDR3 loop spans 18 amino acids. CDR3 DNA: TGTGCCAGCAGCCCACTTGGGCAGGGGTTCATCTTGTCCTACGAGCAGTACTTC. Its protein is CASSPLGQGFILSYEQYF.

This clonotype was found many times. V is TRBV7-2 and J is TRBJ2-2; D may be TRBD1 (6 bases). From germline, CDR1 is SGHTA and CDR2 FQGNSA. This CDR3 spans 16 amino acids. The V gene lost 2 bases and the J gene lost 4 bases, with 14 bases spanning the gap. CDR3 sequence (DNA): TGTGCCAGCAGCTTATTCTACAGGGCTAGCACCGGGGAGCTGTTTTTT. It yields the protein CASSLFYRASTGELFF.

This clonotype appeared many times. The chain carries TRBV15 and TRBJ2-7, with 8 bases lining up with TRBD2. The CDR3 contains 13 residues. V shed 8 bases and J 3 bases; nucleotides not matched to a gene: 6. CDR1 and CDR2 (germline): LNHNV, YYDKDF (reference sequence). Here the CDR3 DNA reads TGTGCCACCTCTAGCGGGTCCTACTACGAGCAGTACTTC. It yields the protein CATSSGSYYEQYF.